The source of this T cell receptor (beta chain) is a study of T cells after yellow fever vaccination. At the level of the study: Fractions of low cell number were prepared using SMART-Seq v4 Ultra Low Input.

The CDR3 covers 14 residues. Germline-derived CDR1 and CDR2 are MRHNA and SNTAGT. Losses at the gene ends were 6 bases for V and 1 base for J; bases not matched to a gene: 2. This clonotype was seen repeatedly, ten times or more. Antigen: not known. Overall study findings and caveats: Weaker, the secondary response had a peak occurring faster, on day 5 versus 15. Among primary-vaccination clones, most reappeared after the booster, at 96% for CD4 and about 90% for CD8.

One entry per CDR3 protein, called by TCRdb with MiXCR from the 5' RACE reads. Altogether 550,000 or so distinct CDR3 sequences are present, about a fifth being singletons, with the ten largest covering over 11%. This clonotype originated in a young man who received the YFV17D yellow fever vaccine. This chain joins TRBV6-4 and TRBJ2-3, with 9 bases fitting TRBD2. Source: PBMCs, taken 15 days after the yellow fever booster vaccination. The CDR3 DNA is TGTGCCAGCAGCGAGCGGGAGGGCACAGATACGCAGTATTTT. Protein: CASSEREGTDTQYF.